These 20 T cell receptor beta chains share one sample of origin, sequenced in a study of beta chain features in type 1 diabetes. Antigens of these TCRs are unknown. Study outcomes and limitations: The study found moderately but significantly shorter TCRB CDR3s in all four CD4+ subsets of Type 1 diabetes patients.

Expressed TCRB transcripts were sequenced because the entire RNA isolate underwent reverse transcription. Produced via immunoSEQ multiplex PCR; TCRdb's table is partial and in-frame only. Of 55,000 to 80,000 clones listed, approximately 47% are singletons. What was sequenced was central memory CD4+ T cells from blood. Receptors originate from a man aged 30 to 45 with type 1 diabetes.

The DNA of the CDR3 is TGTGCCAGCAGCTCCCCGGGGGGCGGAGTGTCTAACTATGGCTACACCTTC. Translating it yields CASSSPGGGVSNYGYTF. The gene calls are TRBV7-2 and TRBJ1-2, with a possible D match to TRBD1 (6 bases). Trimming removed 4 bases from V and 0 bases from J, with 18 bases in between. Germline CDR1 reads SGHTA; CDR2 reads FQGNSA. This CDR3 has 17 amino acids.

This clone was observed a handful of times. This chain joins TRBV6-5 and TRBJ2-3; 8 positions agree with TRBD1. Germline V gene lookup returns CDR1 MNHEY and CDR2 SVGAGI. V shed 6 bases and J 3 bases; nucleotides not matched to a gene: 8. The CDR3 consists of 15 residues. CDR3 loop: CASSRTGTGTDTQYF. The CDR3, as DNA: TGTGCCAGCAGCAGGACAGGGACGGGTACAGATACGCAGTATTTT.

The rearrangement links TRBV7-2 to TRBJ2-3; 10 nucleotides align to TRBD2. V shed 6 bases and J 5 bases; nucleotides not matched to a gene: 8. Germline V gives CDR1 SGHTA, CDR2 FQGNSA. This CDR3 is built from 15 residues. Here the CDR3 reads CASSSSGGARDTQYF. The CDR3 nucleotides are TGTGCCAGCAGTTCGAGCGGGGGGGCCAGAGATACGCAGTATTTT.

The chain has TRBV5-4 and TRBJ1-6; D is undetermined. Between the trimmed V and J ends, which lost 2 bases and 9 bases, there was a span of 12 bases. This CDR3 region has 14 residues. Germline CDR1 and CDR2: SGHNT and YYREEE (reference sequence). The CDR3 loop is CASSFGSLSSPLHF. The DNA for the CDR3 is TGTGCCAGCAGCTTCGGGAGCTTGAGTTCACCCCTCCACTTT. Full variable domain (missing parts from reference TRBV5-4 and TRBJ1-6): ETGVTQSPTHLIKTRGQQVTLRCSSQSGHNTVSWYQQALGQGPQFIFQYYREEENGRGNFPPRFSGLQFPNYSSELNVNALELDDSALYLCASSFGSLSSPLHFGNGTRLTVT.

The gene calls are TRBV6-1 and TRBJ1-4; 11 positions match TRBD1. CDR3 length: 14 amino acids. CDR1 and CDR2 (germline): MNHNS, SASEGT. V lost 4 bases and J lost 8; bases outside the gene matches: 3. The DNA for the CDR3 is TGTGCCAGCAGTGGCTGGACAGGGGGCGAAAAACTGTTTTTT. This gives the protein CASSGWTGGEKLFF.

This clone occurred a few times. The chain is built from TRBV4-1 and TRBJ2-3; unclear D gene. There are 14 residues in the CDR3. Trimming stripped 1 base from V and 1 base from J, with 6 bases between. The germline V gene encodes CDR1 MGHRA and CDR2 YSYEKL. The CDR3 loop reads CASSQAPGTDTQYF. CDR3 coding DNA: TGCGCCAGCAGCCAAGCGCCAGGCACAGATACGCAGTATTTT.

CDR3 nucleotides: TGCAGCGTTAGACTAGCGGGTAAAGAGACCCAGTACTTC. It specifies CSVRLAGKETQYF. The rearrangement links TRBV29-1 to TRBJ2-5; the match to TRBD2 covers 10 bases. The CDR3 has 13 residues. CDR1 SQVTM and CDR2 ANQGSEA come from the germline V gene. V shed 5 bases, J shed 3 bases, and the junction held 3 bases outside the gene matches.

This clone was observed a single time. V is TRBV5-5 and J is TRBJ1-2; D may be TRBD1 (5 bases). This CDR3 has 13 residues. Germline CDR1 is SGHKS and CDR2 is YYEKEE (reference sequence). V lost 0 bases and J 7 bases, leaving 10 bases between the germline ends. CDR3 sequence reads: CASSLAGEGGYTF. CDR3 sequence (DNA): TGTGCCAGCAGCTTGGCGGGGGAGGGTGGCTACACCTTC.

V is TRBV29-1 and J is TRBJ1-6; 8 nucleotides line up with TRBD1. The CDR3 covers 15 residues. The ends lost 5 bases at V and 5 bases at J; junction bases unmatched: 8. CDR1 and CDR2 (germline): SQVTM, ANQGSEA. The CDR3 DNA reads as TGCAGCGTTTCCGAGAAGGACAGGGATAATTCACCCCTCCACTTT. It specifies CSVSEKDRDNSPLHF.

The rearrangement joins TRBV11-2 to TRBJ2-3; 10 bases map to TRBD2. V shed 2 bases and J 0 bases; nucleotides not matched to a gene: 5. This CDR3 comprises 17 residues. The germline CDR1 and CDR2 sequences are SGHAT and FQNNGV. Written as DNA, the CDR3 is TGTGCCAGCAGCTTAAGGGTAGCGGGGGGCAGCACAGATACGCAGTATTTT. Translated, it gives CASSLRVAGGSTDTQYF.

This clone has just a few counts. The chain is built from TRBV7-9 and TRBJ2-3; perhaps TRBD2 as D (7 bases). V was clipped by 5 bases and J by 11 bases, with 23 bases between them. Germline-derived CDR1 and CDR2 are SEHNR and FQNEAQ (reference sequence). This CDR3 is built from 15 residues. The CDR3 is CASSRLDGGPVGQYF. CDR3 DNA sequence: TGTGCCAGCAGCCGTCTGGACGGGGGGCCCGTGGGGCAGTATTTT.

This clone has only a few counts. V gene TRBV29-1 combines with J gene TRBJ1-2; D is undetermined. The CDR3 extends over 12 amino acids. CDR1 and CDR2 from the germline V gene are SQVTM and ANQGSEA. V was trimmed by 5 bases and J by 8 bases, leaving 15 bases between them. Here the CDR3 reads CSVQTTREGYTF. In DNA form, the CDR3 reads TGCAGCGTTCAGACGACGAGGGAGGGCTACACCTTC.

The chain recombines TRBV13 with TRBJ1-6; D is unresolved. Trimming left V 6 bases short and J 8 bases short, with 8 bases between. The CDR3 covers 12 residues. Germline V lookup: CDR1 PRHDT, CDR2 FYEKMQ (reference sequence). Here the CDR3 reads CASRQSDSPLHF. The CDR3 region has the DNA TGTGCCAGCAGACAGTCAGATTCACCCCTCCACTTT.

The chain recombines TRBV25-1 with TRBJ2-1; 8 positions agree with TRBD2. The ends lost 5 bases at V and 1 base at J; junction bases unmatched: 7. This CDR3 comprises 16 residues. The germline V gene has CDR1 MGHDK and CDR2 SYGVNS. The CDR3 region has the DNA TGTGCCAGCAGTCCCCTTTCGGGAGGGTCCTACAATGAGCAGTTCTTC. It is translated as CASSPLSGGSYNEQFF.

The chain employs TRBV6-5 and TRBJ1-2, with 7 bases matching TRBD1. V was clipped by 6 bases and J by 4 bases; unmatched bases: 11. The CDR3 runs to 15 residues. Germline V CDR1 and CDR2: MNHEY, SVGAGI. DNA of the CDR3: TGTGCCAGCAGCCCCGAGGGACAGATAACCTATGGCTACACCTTC. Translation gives CASSPEGQITYGYTF.

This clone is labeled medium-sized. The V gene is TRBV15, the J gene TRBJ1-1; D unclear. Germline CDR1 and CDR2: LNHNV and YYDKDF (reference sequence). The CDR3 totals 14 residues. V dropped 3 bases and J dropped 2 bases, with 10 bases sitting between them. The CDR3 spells CATSRQSYNTEAFF. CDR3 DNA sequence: TGTGCCACCAGCAGGCAAAGCTATAACACTGAAGCTTTCTTT.

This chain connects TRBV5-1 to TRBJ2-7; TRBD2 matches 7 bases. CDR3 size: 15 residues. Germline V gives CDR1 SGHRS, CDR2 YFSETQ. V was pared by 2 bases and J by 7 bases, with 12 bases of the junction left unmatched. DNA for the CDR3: TGCGCCAGCAGCTTTGGGGGGAGGGCCTGGGATGAGCAGTACTTC. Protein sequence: CASSFGGRAWDEQYF.

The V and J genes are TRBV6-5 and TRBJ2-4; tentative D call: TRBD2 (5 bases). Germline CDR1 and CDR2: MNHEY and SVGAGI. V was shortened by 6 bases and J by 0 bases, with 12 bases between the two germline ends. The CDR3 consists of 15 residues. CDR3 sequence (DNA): TGTGCCAGCAGCCGAGGGATGGAAGCCAAAAACATTCAGTACTTC. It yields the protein CASSRGMEAKNIQYF.

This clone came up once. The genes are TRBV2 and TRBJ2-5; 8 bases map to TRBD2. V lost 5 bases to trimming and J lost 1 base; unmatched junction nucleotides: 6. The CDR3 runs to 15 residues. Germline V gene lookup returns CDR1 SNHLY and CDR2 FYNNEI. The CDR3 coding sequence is TGTGCCAGCAGTCCATTAGCGGGGCCCCAAGAGACCCAGTACTTC. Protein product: CASSPLAGPQETQYF. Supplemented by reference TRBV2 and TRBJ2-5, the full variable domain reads EPEVTQTPSHQVTQMGQEVILRCVPISNHLYFYWYRQILGQKVEFLVSFYNNEISEKSEIFDDQFSVERPDGSNFTLKIRSTKLEDSAMYFCASSPLAGPQETQYFGPGTRLLVL.

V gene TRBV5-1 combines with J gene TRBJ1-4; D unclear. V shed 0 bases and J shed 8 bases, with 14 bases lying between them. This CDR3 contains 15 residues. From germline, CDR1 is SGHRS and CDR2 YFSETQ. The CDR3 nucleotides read TGCGCCAGCAGCTTGGTTTCCCGTCCGGAGGAAAAACTGTTTTTT. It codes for CASSLVSRPEEKLFF. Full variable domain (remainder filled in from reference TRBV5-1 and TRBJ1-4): KAGVTQTPRYLIKTRGQQVTLSCSPISGHRSVSWYQQTPGQGLQFLFEYFSETQRNKGNFPGRFSGRQFSNSRSEMNVSTLELGDSALYLCASSLVSRPEEKLFFGSGTQLSVL.